This T cell receptor beta chain was identified in a study of blood T cell repertoires in COVID-19. The germline V and J ends were trimmed by 9 bases and 1 base, with 13 bases remaining between them. In germline, CDR1 is SGHNT, CDR2 YYREEE (reference sequence). The CDR3 covers 14 residues. The data were produced by immunoSEQ multiplex PCR, yet TCRdb's version contains in-frame clones alone and is incomplete. The data hold 99,000 or so clones, with approximately 80% observed a single time. The material sequenced was peripheral blood. The chain joins TRBV5-4 to TRBJ2-2; D possibly corresponds to TRBD1 (5 bases). This clonotype originated in a man between 60 and 75 years old with acute or convalescent COVID-19. The CDR3 DNA sequence: TGTGCCACCGGTCGGACACTGAACACCGGGGAGCTGTTTTTT. The encoded protein is CATGRTLNTGELFF.